This T cell receptor beta chain was profiled in a study of OX40 agonist ivuxolimab in advanced cancers. About the study: Partial responses were seen in three patients, one with hepatocellular carcinoma and two with cutaneous melanoma. Overall study results and limits: Doses of 0.1 to 3.0 mg/kg were accompanied by clonal expansion of CD4+ and CD8+ blood T cells by week 6. Among expanded peripheral T cells, antigen specificity went undetermined.

The CDR3 covers 12 residues. CDR1 and CDR2 (germline): SGHVS, FNYEAQ. The V end was cut by 5 bases, the J end by 7 bases, with 11 bases between. Profiled with immunoSEQ multiplex PCR; TCRdb holds only in-frame clones, not every one. Among about 92,000 clones listed, approximately 80% were seen once. Blood draws occurred at baseline, cycle 4 day 1, and cycle 7 day 1. About this clone: Its antigen is not known.

Sequenced here: CD4+ or CD8+ T cells sorted from blood, sampled in a trial of the OX40 agonist ivuxolimab. This sequence joins TRBV7-6 and TRBJ1-2, with D tentatively TRBD1 (5 bases). The TCR was taken from an adult with an advanced solid tumor such as melanoma, head and neck, liver or kidney cancer. The DNA of the CDR3 is TGTGCCAGCAGCCCCGAGGGGAGTGGCTACACCTTC. Its translation: CASSPEGSGYTF.